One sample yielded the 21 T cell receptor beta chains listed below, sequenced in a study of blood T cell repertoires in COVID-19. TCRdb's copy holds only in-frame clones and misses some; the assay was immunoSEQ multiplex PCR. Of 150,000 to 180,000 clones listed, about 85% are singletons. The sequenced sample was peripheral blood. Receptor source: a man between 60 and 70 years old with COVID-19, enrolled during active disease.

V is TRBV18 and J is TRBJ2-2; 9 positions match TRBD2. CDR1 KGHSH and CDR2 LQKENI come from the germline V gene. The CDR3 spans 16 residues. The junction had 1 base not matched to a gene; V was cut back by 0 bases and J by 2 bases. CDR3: CASSPPTSGNTGELFF. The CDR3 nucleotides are TGTGCCAGCTCACCACCGACTAGCGGTAACACCGGGGAGCTGTTTTTT.

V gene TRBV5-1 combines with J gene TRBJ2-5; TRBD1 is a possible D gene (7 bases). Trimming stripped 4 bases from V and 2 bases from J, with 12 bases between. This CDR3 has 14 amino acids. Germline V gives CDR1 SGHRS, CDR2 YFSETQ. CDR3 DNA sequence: TGCGCCAGCAGCGCGGGACAGACACAAGAGACCCAGTACTTC. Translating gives CASSAGQTQETQYF.

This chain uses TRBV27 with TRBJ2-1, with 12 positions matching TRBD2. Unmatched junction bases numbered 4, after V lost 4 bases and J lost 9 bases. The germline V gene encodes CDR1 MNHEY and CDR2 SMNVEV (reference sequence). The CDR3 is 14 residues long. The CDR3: CASSSGLAGSEQFF. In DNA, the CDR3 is TGTGCCAGCAGTTCCGGACTAGCGGGAAGTGAGCAGTTCTTC.

The CDR3 nucleotides are TGTGCCAGCAGTTACTACATACAGGGTTCACCCCTCCACTTT. Protein sequence: CASSYYIQGSPLHF. J is TRBJ1-6 and V is TRBV6-5; D is possibly TRBD1 (6 bases). CDR3 size: 14 residues. V gave up 1 base and J gave up 9 bases, with 10 bases separating them. Looked up from germline, CDR1 is MNHEY and CDR2 is SVGAGI.

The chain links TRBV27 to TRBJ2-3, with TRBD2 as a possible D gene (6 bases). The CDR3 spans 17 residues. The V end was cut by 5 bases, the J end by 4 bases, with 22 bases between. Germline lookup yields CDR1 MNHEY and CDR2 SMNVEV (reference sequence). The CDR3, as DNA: TGTGCCAGCAGTCACCGCCGCGGAGGGTGGGGGGCAGATACGCAGTATTTT. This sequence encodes CASSHRRGGWGADTQYF.

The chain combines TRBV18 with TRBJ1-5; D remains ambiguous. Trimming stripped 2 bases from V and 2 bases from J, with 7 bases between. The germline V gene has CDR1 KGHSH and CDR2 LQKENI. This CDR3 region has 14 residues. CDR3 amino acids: CASSPKEGNQPQHF. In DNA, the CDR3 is TGTGCCAGCTCACCAAAAGAGGGCAATCAGCCCCAGCATTTT. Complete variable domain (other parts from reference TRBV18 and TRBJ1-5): NAGVMQNPRHLVRRRGQEARLRCSPMKGHSHVYWYRQLPEEGLKFMVYLQKENIIDESGMPKERFSAEFPKEGPSILRIQQVVRGDSAAYFCASSPKEGNQPQHFGDGTRLSIL.

The CDR3 here is CSVSGQGGFSETQYF. The CDR3, as DNA: TGCAGCGTCAGTGGGCAGGGAGGTTTTTCAGAGACCCAGTACTTC. This chain links TRBV29-1 with TRBJ2-5; perhaps TRBD2 as D (6 bases). Looked up from germline, CDR1 is SQVTM and CDR2 is ANQGSEA. Trimming stripped 6 bases from V and 4 bases from J, with 21 bases between. The length of the CDR3 is 15 residues.

The CDR3 spells CASSKQVDYGYTF. The CDR3 DNA is TGCGCCAGCAGCAAACAGGTCGACTATGGCTACACCTTC. V gene TRBV4-1 combines with J gene TRBJ1-2; D is perhaps TRBD1 (5 bases). The V gene lost 5 bases and the J gene lost 3 bases, with 10 bases spanning the gap. Germline CDR1 reads MGHRA; CDR2 reads YSYEKL. CDR3 size: 13 residues.

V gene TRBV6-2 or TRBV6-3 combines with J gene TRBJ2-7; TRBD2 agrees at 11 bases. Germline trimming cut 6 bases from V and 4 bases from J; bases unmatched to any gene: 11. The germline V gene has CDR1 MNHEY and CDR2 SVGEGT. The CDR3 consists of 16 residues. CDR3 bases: TGTGCCAGCAGCCCTCTAGCGGGAGGACCGGCTTACGAGCAGTACTTC. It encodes CASSPLAGGPAYEQYF.

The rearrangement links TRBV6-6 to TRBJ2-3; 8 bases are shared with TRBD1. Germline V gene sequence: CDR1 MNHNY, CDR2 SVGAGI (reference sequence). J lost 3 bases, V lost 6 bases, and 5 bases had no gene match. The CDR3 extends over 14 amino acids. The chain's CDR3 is CASRRTGRTDTQYF. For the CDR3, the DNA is TGTGCCAGCAGGAGGACAGGGCGGACAGATACGCAGTATTTT.

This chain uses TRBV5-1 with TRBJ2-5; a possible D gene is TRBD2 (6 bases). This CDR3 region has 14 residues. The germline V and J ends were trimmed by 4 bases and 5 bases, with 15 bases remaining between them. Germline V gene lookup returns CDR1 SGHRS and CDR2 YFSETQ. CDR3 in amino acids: CASSPGVRGETQYF. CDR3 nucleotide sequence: TGCGCCAGCAGCCCTGGGGTCCGGGGGGAGACCCAGTACTTC. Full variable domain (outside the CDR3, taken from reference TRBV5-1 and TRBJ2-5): KAGVTQTPRYLIKTRGQQVTLSCSPISGHRSVSWYQQTPGQGLQFLFEYFSETQRNKGNFPGRFSGRQFSNSRSEMNVSTLELGDSALYLCASSPGVRGETQYFGPGTRLLVL.

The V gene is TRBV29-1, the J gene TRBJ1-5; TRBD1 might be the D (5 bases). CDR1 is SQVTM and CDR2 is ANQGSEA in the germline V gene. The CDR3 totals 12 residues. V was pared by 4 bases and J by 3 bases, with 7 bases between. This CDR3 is CSVGQLNQPQHF. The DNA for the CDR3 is TGCAGCGTTGGACAGCTCAATCAGCCCCAGCATTTT.

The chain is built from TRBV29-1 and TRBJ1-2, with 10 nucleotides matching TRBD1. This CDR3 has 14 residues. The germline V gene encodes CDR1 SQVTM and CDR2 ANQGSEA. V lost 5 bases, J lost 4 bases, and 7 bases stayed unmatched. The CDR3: CSVTGTGEFYGYTF. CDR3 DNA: TGCAGCGTTACAGGGACAGGGGAGTTCTATGGCTACACCTTC.

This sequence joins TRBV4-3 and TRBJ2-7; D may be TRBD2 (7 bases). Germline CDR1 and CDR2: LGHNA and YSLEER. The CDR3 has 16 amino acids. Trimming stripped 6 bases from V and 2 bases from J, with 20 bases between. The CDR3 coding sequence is TGCGCCAGCAGTCCTGAGCGGGCGGGGGCTGCCTACGAGCAGTACTTC. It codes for CASSPERAGAAYEQYF.

The DNA of the CDR3 is TGTGCCACGAAAGGGGGCAGAATGTCCTACGAGCAGTACTTC. This sequence encodes CATKGGRMSYEQYF. This chain joins TRBV19 and TRBJ2-7; 7 positions agree with TRBD1. Germline V gene lookup returns CDR1 LNHDA and CDR2 SQIVND (reference sequence). V gave up 10 bases and J gave up 1 base; unmatched junction bases: 10. The CDR3 is made up of 14 amino acids.

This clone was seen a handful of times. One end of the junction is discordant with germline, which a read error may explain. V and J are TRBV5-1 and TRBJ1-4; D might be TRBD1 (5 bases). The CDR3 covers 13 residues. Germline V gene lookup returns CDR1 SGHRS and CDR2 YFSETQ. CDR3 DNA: TGCGCCAGCAGACCCCCGGTGGGGCACCATCTAATGTTT. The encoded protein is CASRPPVGHHLMF.

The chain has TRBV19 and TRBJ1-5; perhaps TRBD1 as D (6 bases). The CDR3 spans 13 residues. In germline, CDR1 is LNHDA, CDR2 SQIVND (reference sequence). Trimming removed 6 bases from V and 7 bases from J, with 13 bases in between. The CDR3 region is CASSPGANQPQHF. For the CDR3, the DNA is TGTGCCAGTAGCCCAGGGGCAAACCAGCCCCAGCATTTT. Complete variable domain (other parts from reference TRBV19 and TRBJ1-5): DGGITQSPKYLFRKEGQNVTLSCEQNLNHDAMYWYRQDPGQGLRLIYYSQIVNDFQKGDIAEGYSVSREKKESFPLTVTSAQKNPTAFYLCASSPGANQPQHFGDGTRLSIL.

CDR3 protein: CASSHRTDRARPNSPLHF. CDR3 DNA: TGTGCCAGCAGTCACAGAACGGACAGGGCAAGACCGAATTCACCCCTCCACTTT. This chain connects TRBV6-6 to TRBJ1-6; 8 nucleotides align to TRBD1. The CDR3 is 18 amino acids. J gave up 7 bases and V 5 bases, and 16 bases lay outside the gene matches. The germline gives CDR1 MNHNY, CDR2 SVGAGI (reference sequence).

Written as DNA, the CDR3 is TGTGCCAGCAGTTTATATAGGGGAGGTAACAATCAGCCCCAGCATTTT. Encoded protein: CASSLYRGGNNQPQHF. The V gene is TRBV28, the J gene TRBJ1-5, with D maybe TRBD1 (5 bases). The CDR3 extends over 16 amino acids. CDR1 is MDHEN and CDR2 is SYDVKM in the germline V gene. V lost 1 base to trimming and J lost 3 bases, with 13 bases between them.

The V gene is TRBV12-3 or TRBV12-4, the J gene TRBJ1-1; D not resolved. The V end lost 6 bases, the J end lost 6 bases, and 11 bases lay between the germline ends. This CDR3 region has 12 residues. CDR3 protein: CASRTTSSEAFF. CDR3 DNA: TGTGCCAGCAGGACTACATCGTCTGAAGCTTTCTTT.

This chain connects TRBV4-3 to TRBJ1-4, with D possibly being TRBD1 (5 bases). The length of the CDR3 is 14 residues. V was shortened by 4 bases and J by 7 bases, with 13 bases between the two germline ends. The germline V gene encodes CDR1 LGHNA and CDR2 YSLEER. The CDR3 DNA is TGCGCCAGCAGCCCAGGGTTTGCAGTTGAAAAACTGTTTTTT. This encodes CASSPGFAVEKLFF.